A single sample gave rise to the 7 T cell receptor beta chains below, sequenced in a study of post-analysis software for immune sequencing data. Study-wide results and caveats: TRBV5-6, TRBV5-1 and TRBV20-1 were among roughly 5 TRBV segments more frequent in patients than controls.

The authors incorporated unique molecular identifiers into the TCR beta cDNA libraries. TCRdb reprocessed the PCR reads via MiXCR and lists one record per CDR3 protein. The data hold fewer than 850,000 distinct CDR3 sequences, with 30% observed a single time. These receptors have no identified antigens. The sample taken for sequencing was blood. Receptors originate from a girl aged 5 to 17 with multiple sclerosis.

The rearrangement uses TRBV18 and TRBJ2-3; 11 bases fit TRBD2. V shed 2 bases, J shed 5 bases, and the junction held 6 bases outside the gene matches. This CDR3 has 16 residues. Germline CDR1 and CDR2: KGHSH and LQKENI. This CDR3 reads CASSPKTSGVIDTQYF. DNA of the CDR3: TGTGCCAGCTCACCAAAGACTAGCGGGGTGATAGATACGCAGTATTTT.

The chain couples TRBV27 to TRBJ2-4; tentatively, D is TRBD2 (6 bases). Deletions cut 6 bases from V and 5 bases from J, with 14 bases between. Germline-derived CDR1 and CDR2 are MNHEY and SMNVEV (reference sequence). The CDR3 has 14 amino acids. The CDR3 coding sequence is TGTGCCAGCAGCCCCCGGGGGACCCAAAACATTCAGTACTTC. Its translation is CASSPRGTQNIQYF.

The V call is TRBV6-6, the J call TRBJ2-5; maybe TRBD2 (6 bases). The J call is in doubt because the DNA end fits TRBJ2-7 better. There are 15 residues in the CDR3. The germline V gene has CDR1 MNHNY and CDR2 SVGAGI (reference sequence). The CDR3: CASSYLTGGIYEQYF. CDR3 nucleotide sequence: TGTGCCAGCAGTTACTTAACAGGCGGGATCTACGAGCAGTACTTC.

The chain uses TRBV7-2 and TRBJ2-1, with D perhaps TRBD1 or TRBD2 (5 bases each). Germline lookup yields CDR1 SGHTA and CDR2 FQGNSA. The CDR3 contains 15 residues. V was clipped by 1 base and J by 9 bases, with 16 bases between them. The CDR3 loop is CASSLVAGTGFEQFF. The CDR3 nucleotides are TGTGCCAGCAGCTTAGTGGCCGGGACCGGGTTTGAGCAGTTCTTC.

This clonotype showed up many times. This rearrangement joins TRBV5-5 to TRBJ2-7; D may be TRBD2 (5 bases). The V end was cut by 4 bases, the J end by 5 bases, with 16 bases between. The CDR3 spans 14 residues. Germline CDR1 is SGHKS and CDR2 is YYEKEE (reference sequence). The CDR3 reads CASSPRIAYDEQYF. The CDR3 region has the DNA TGTGCCAGCAGCCCCCGGATAGCGTACGACGAGCAGTACTTC.

CDR3 sequence reads: CSARVGGRGDTQYF. The CDR3 DNA follows: TGCAGTGCTAGAGTAGGGGGACGGGGAGATACGCAGTATTTT. This rearrangement joins TRBV20-1 to TRBJ2-3, with D tentatively TRBD1 (6 bases). The V end was cut by 1 base, the J end by 5 bases, with 13 bases between. Germline lookup yields CDR1 DFQATT and CDR2 SNEGSKA (reference sequence). There are 14 residues in the CDR3.

This clonotype was seen just once. The chain joins TRBV29-1 to TRBJ2-2; 11 positions match TRBD2. This CDR3 is 17 amino acids long. V lost 5 bases and J lost 3; bases outside the gene matches: 11. Germline V gene data show CDR1 as SQVTM and CDR2 as ANQGSEA. CDR3 sequence: CSVHLTSGSPYTGELFF. The CDR3 region has the DNA TGCAGCGTTCACCTTACTAGCGGGAGTCCGTACACCGGGGAGCTGTTTTTT.